Shown below are 3 T cell receptor beta chains from a single sample sequenced in a study of blood T cell repertoires in COVID-19. TCRdb's copy holds only in-frame clones and misses some; the assay was immunoSEQ multiplex PCR. This table has approximately 230,000 clones, 80% to 90% appearing once. The sequenced sample consisted of PBMCs or T cells enriched from blood (not recorded which). These TCRs come from a woman in her 50s with acute COVID-19.

The chain uses TRBV6-2 or TRBV6-3 and TRBJ2-7, with D perhaps TRBD1 (6 bases). Germline V gene lookup returns CDR1 MNHEY and CDR2 SVGEGT. The V and J ends lost 2 bases and 2 bases respectively, with 7 bases between them. The CDR3 extends over 13 amino acids. The DNA for the CDR3 is TGTGCCAGCAGTTACCGGGACACCTACGAGCAGTACTTC. Protein product: CASSYRDTYEQYF.

J is TRBJ2-1 and V is TRBV12-3 or TRBV12-4; 8 bases line up with TRBD1. V trimming: 4 bases; J trimming: 8 bases; junction bases outside the gene matches: 4. This CDR3 has 13 residues. The CDR3 loop reads CASSWGQVDEQFF. CDR3 nucleotide sequence: TGTGCCAGCAGTTGGGGACAGGTTGATGAGCAGTTCTTC.

V is TRBV28 and J is TRBJ1-6; no firm D call. V lost 6 bases, J lost 10 bases, and 13 bases lay in between. This CDR3 has 13 residues. From germline, CDR1 is MDHEN and CDR2 SYDVKM. CDR3 protein: CASRTLIRSPLHF. The CDR3, as DNA: TGTGCCAGCAGGACACTGATTCGATCACCCCTCCACTTT. The entire variable domain, with the rest obtained from reference TRBV28 and TRBJ1-6, is as follows: DVKVTQSSRYLVKRTGEKVFLECVQDMDHENMFWYRQDPGLGLRLIYFSYDVKMKEKGDIPEGYSVSREKKERFSLILESASTNQTSMYLCASRTLIRSPLHFGNGTRLTVT.